The T cell receptor beta chain described here comes from a study of OX40 agonist ivuxolimab in advanced cancers. Overall study context: The dose-escalation cohort was about 83% male, with a mean age of 60 years, ranging about 23 to 79. Whole-study findings and limits: Within 6 weeks, CD4+ and CD8+ blood T cells expanded clonally at 0.1 to 3.0 mg/kg. The authors also found low normalized T-cell clonal expansion in some nonresponders.

Germline V lookup: CDR1 SGHRS, CDR2 YFSETQ. V trimming: 0 bases; J trimming: 2 bases; junction bases outside the gene matches: 4. The CDR3 contains 16 residues. Using immunoSEQ multiplex PCR, the repertoire was profiled, and TCRdb retains in-frame clones only, with some absent. Of approximately 35,000 clones in the sample, 74% are singletons; the top ten hold 9.5% to 15%. As to this clone: Its antigen remains unidentified. Within the sample, other DNA sequences also encode this same CDR3.

The chain recombines TRBV5-1 with TRBJ1-5; 8 bases are shared with TRBD1. The source was CD4+ or CD8+ T cells sorted from blood, collected in a trial of the OX40 agonist ivuxolimab. The sequence derives from an adult with an advanced solid tumor such as melanoma, head and neck, liver or kidney cancer. CDR3 region: CASSLGPTGGNQPQHF. Written as DNA, the CDR3 is TGCGCCAGCAGCTTGGGTCCGACAGGGGGCAATCAGCCCCAGCATTTT. The complete variable domain, with remaining parts taken from reference TRBV5-1 and TRBJ1-5, reads KAGVTQTPRYLIKTRGQQVTLSCSPISGHRSVSWYQQTPGQGLQFLFEYFSETQRNKGNFPGRFSGRQFSNSRSEMNVSTLELGDSALYLCASSLGPTGGNQPQHFGDGTRLSIL.